What follows is one T cell receptor beta chain and its context. The data are from a study of blood T cell repertoires in COVID-19. Assay used: immunoSEQ multiplex PCR; TCRdb lists only in-frame clones, some missing. The data contain about 310,000 clones, approximately 89% of them seen just once; the ten biggest clones take up around 9.5%. Germline CDR1 reads LGHDT; CDR2 reads YNNKEL (reference sequence). CDR3 length: 13 amino acids. V shed 5 bases and J shed 1 base, with 8 bases lying between them. The sample consisted of PBMCs or T cells enriched from blood (not recorded which). The receptor was isolated from a woman in her thirties or forties who had recovered from COVID-19. The chain uses TRBV3-1 (or the pseudogene TRBV3-2) and TRBJ1-1, with a weak D call TRBD1 (6 bases). Written as DNA, the CDR3 is TGTGCCAGCAGCACGACAGGGAACACTGAAGCTTTCTTT. Residues: CASSTTGNTEAFF.